This T cell receptor (beta chain) originates from a study of post-analysis software for immune sequencing data (dated by TCRdb to the mid-2010s). Study-wide context: The recorded disease courses included relapsing-remitting, secondary progressive and progressive-relapsing multiple sclerosis, and some patients had no subtype annotation. Patient repertoires were compared against over ten previously published healthy control repertoires from donors aged roughly 6 to 26 years. A subset of samples was prepared in parallel using single-end sample barcoding, then pooled and co-amplified after Illumina adapter ligation.

To demonstrate the VDJtools post-analysis software, the study profiled TCR beta repertoires from the peripheral blood of 10 to 15 young patients with multiple sclerosis. The multiple sclerosis patients were children and adolescents between about 6 and 15 years of age. What the research found in general, with its limitations: Strong co-clustering of samples prepared in the same batch was shown by direct clustering with F measure, prompting a batch-effect correction. Normalized Chao1 diversity was significantly lower in multiple sclerosis patients than controls, suggesting substantial peripheral T-cell clonal expansion. Patients showed significantly higher frequencies than controls for roughly five TRBV segments, among them TRBV5-6, TRBV5-1 and TRBV20-1. The control group was slightly older than the multiple sclerosis patient group.

Libraries were built with PCR. Instrument used: Illumina HiSeq 2500. To reduce PCR and sequencing biases, unique molecular identifiers were built into the TCR beta cDNA libraries. Every 1 to 10 million input T cells yielded 500,000 or so cDNA molecules, meaning each molecule approximated one T cell. The same protocol used for the earlier healthy control dataset was applied to prepare and sequence the patient libraries. Samples belonging to the same batch were prepared together, multiplexed and sequenced on a shared HiSeq lane. Per the original workflow: MIGEC handled the raw barcoded reads, throwing out single-read molecular identifier groups before consensus assembly and CDR3 extraction. Clonotype tables were post-analysed with VDJtools, normalizing diversity by down-sampling all datasets to the smallest sample size. Repertoire overlap clustering matched CDR3 amino acid but not nucleotide sequences to correct batch-related cross-sample contamination. TCRdb took the public reads, trimmed them with fastp at Q25, ran MiXCR for clone calling and kept in-frame beta chains. Rows are combined by CDR3 protein, so each entry shows the most common genes and DNA. The authors' filters were not applied to this entry. Recorded for this sample are approximately 160,000 distinct CDR3 sequences; approximately 30% of them occurred a single time. The ten biggest clones cover more than 1.3% of the sample.

On this clonotype itself: This clone's antigen is unknown. Base qualities are not provided; no much larger clone lies one nucleotide away.

Counted from cysteine to phenylalanine, this CDR3 has 14 amino acids. Only CDR3 DNA remains: 42 bases, in frame from the first base. The junction carries 12 bases between V and J, which are trimmed by 2 bases and 5 bases respectively. The CDR1 and CDR2 encoded by the germline V gene are MGHRA and YSYEKL. Sample: blood. The receptor comes from a girl aged 5-17 years with multiple sclerosis. This sequence uses TRBV4-1 and TRBJ2-5; tentative D gene TRBD2, with 5 bases matching. The DNA sequence is TGCGCCAGCAGCCAACTCGGACTGGTCGAGACCCAGTACTTC. Its product reads: CASSQLGLVETQYF.